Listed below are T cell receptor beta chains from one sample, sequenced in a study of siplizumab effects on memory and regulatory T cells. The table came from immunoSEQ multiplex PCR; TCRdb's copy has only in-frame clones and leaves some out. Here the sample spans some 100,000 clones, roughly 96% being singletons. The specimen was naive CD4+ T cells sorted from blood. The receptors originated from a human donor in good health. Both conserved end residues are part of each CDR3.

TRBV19 CASSIANPFGYTF
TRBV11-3 CASSSSGYSYNEQFF
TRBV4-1 CASSQVEIETQYF
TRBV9 CASSGTTGANVLTF
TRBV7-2 CASSLVPFVSGNTIYF
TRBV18 CASSPGTGGTYNEQFF
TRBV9 CASSRQAGASTGELFF
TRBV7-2 CASSLLPSGAGGLSDTQYF
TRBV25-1 CASADRGNSPLHF
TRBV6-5 CASSYGQTNTEAFF
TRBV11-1 CASSLLAGGNYNEQFF
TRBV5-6 CASSPRTRNRYEQYF
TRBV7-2 CAIQIAGGRPGEQYF
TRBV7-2 CASSLTGLNNEQFF
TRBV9 CASSATGTQETQYF
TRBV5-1 CASSKQGSTGELFF
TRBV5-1 CASSNAGLAGTGELFF
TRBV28 CATDTGQVGNEQFF
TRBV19 CASKGSQVNTEAFF
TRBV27 CASSLSRGSGNQPQHF
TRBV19 CASSGLAGGYNEQFF
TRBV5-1 CASSLATGGYAEAFF
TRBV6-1 CASSEPSGGADETQYF
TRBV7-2 CASSLRQGPEAFF
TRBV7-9 CASSLGDSFFYGYTF
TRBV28 CASSQVGSYNSPLHF
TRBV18 CASSPREGPGSGNTIYF
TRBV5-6 CASTNTRANTDTQYF
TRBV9 CARKGILRFF
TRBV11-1 CASSPGSNQPQHF
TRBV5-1 CASSLEDEQYF
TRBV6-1 CASSRAGGSDTQYF
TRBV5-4 CASSSLRGGGTDTQYF
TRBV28 CASSLRGSQLGEQYF
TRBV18 CASSPIFTANTGELFF
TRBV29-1 CSVATSGAKNIQYF
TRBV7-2 CASSLIRASGFQETQYF
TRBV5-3 CARSRRKTGQYTDTQYF
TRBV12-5 CASGLIGRPSPLHF
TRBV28 CASSIATRNEKLFF
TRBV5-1 CASSLEANTGELFF
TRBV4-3 CASSQERQGNEKLFF
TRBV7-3 CASSLGPQGPNQPQHF
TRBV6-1 CASSSGPTVNTEAFF
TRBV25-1 CASSVTEVQYF
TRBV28 CASKRGYIGQQETQYF
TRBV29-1 CSVVGVQGAAGAEAFF
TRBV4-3 CASSQTSYSNQPQHF
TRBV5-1 CASGLEGLWNEQYF
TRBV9 CASSPDSLGPKLFF
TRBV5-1 CASSLAISGGGVDTQYF
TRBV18 CASSPVAGAISSDTQYF
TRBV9 CASSVGRLQRLAPDTQYF
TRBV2 CASTRDSNQPQHF
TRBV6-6 CASRTQRDGNQPQHF
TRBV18 CASSPGDRQYF
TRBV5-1 CASRDPGLATHEQYF
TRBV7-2 CASSFGWGTDTQYF